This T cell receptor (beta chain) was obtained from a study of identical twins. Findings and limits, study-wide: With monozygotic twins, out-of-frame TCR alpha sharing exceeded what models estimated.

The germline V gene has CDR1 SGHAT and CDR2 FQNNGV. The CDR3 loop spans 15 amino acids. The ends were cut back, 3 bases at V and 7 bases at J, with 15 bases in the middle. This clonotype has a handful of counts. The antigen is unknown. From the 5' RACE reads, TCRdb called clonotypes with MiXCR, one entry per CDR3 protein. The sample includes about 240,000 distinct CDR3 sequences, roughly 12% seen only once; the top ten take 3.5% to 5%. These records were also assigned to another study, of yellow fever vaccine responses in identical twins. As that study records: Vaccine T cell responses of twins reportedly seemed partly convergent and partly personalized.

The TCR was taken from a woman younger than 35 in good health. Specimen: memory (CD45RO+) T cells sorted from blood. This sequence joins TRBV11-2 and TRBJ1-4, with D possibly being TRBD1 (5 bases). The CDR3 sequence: CASSFLTGAGEKLFF. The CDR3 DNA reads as TGTGCCAGCAGCTTCCTAACAGGTGCCGGTGAAAAACTGTTTTTT.